This paragraph reports one T cell receptor (beta chain). Germline V gene lookup returns CDR1 SNHLY and CDR2 FYNNEI. CDR3 size: 13 residues. V dropped 0 bases and J dropped 8 bases, with 8 bases sitting between them. The assay was immunoSEQ multiplex PCR, and TCRdb's table has in-frame clones only and misses some. The sample carries roughly 280,000 clones, about 90% recorded once. This record comes from a study of blood T cell repertoires in COVID-19. Sequenced input: peripheral blood. This sequence was found in a woman in her 30s with COVID-19, enrolled during active disease. The gene calls are TRBV2 and TRBJ2-1; possibly TRBD2 for D (5 bases). In DNA, the CDR3 is TGTGCCAGCAGTGAAGCGTTGGGAGATGAGCAGTTCTTC. As protein: CASSEALGDEQFF. Filled out from reference TRBV2 and TRBJ2-1, the complete variable domain reads EPEVTQTPSHQVTQMGQEVILRCVPISNHLYFYWYRQILGQKVEFLVSFYNNEISEKSEIFDDQFSVERPDGSNFTLKIRSTKLEDSAMYFCASSEALGDEQFFGPGTRLTVL.